These 18 T cell receptor beta chains share one sample of origin, sequenced in a study of T cell changes during pregnancy in multiple sclerosis. Profiled with immunoSEQ multiplex PCR; TCRdb holds only in-frame clones, not every one. The sample yields around 130,000 clones, approximately 93% seen once. Sequences were derived from peripheral blood, sampled before pregnancy. The receptors derive from a female donor with multiple sclerosis, enrolled in a pregnancy study.

The chain couples TRBV5-4 to TRBJ2-7, with TRBD2 matching 8 bases. Germline V lookup: CDR1 SGHNT, CDR2 YYREEE (reference sequence). The CDR3 has 16 amino acids. V lost 4 bases, J lost 1 base, and 10 bases stayed unmatched. CDR3 residues: CASSTTLAGLSYEQYF. The CDR3 DNA follows: TGTGCCAGCAGCACAACCTTAGCGGGGCTTTCCTACGAGCAGTACTTC.

The chain carries TRBV5-3 and TRBJ1-2, with a weak D call TRBD1 (5 bases). TRBV5-3 falls under the ORF class, with uncertain function. With 4 bases removed from V and 2 bases from J, the gap between germline ends came to 9 bases. The CDR3 is 13 residues long. For the CDR3, the DNA is TGTGCCAGAAGCCCAGACAGAAACTATGGCTACACCTTC. It encodes CARSPDRNYGYTF.

The chain joins TRBV27 to TRBJ1-4, with D unclear. Germline CDR1 MNHEY, CDR2 SMNVEV (reference sequence). V gave up 2 bases and J gave up 5 bases, with 6 bases separating them. The CDR3 is made up of 13 amino acids. CDR3 sequence reads: CASSLRGNEKLFF. The CDR3 coding sequence is TGTGCCAGCAGTTTACGAGGGAATGAAAAACTGTTTTTT.

This chain uses TRBV21-1 with TRBJ1-4; no check of the table's D call, TRBD1, against the DNA was made. TRBV21-1 is marked as a pseudogene. The CDR3 covers 19 residues. CDR3 DNA sequence: TGTGCCAGCAGCGCAGTGTCCCGGGACAGGGGGGGAGCTAATGAAAAACTGTTTTTT. Translating it yields CASSAVSRDRGGANEKLFF.

This clone was observed a few times. The rearrangement uses TRBV18 and TRBJ1-2; TRBD1 matches 7 bases. The J segment lost 4 bases and the V segment lost 8 bases, leaving 16 bases of the junction unmatched. Germline CDR1 and CDR2: KGHSH and LQKENI. This CDR3 is built from 16 residues. The CDR3 bases are TGTGCCAGCAGAACCGGGGCAGGGGGAGATGGCTATGGCTACACCTTC. It yields the protein CASRTGAGGDGYGYTF.

The chain combines TRBV9 with TRBJ1-3; D remains unclear. Germline V gene data show CDR1 as SGDLS and CDR2 as YYNGEE. The V gene lost 4 bases and the J gene lost 3 bases, with 11 bases spanning the gap. CDR3 length: 14 amino acids. The CDR3 region is CASSTSDGGNTIYF. The CDR3 region has the DNA TGTGCCAGCAGCACCTCAGATGGTGGAAACACCATATATTTT.

The CDR3 region has the DNA TGTGCCAGCAGCCAAGACTTTGGGCCCCCCTATAATTCACCCCTCCACTTT. This gives the protein CASSQDFGPPYNSPLHF. The V and J genes are TRBV14 and TRBJ1-6; D gene uncertain. The CDR3 contains 17 residues. With 0 bases removed from V and 2 bases from J, the gap between germline ends came to 11 bases. In germline, CDR1 is SGHDN, CDR2 FVKESK.

The chain links TRBV4-1 to TRBJ1-1, with 8 bases aligning to TRBD1. The CDR3 sequence is 17 residues long. V was clipped by 4 bases and J by 1 base; unmatched bases: 11. Germline CDR1 and CDR2: MGHRA and YSYEKL. CDR3 residues: CASSPGPGGGRNTEAFF. The CDR3 DNA reads TGCGCCAGCAGCCCGGGGCCAGGGGGCGGGAGGAACACTGAAGCTTTCTTT.

The chain employs TRBV9 and TRBJ2-1; TRBD2 agrees at 10 bases. The germline V gene has CDR1 SGDLS and CDR2 YYNGEE. This CDR3 is 15 amino acids long. V lost 4 bases to trimming and J lost 9 bases; unmatched junction nucleotides: 10. In nucleotides, the CDR3 is TGTGCCAGCAGCCGGCTAGCGGGAGCCCAGGGTGAGCAGTTCTTC. This translates into CASSRLAGAQGEQFF.

This sequence joins TRBV7-6 and TRBJ2-5, with D possibly matching TRBD1 (5 bases). This CDR3 is built from 14 residues. Trimming removed 1 base from V and 2 bases from J, with 8 bases in between. CDR1 is SGHVS, CDR2 FNYEAQ, per germline. CDR3 residues: CASSLGQRQETQYF. CDR3 DNA: TGTGCCAGCAGCTTAGGACAGAGACAAGAGACCCAGTACTTC.

The genes are TRBV28 and TRBJ1-2, with 7 bases lining up with TRBD1. J lost 3 bases, V lost 8 bases, and 6 bases had no gene match. Germline V gene sequence: CDR1 MDHEN, CDR2 SYDVKM. The length of the CDR3 is 13 residues. In DNA, the CDR3 is TGTGCCAGCCAAATCGGGACAGACTATGGCTACACCTTC. Its protein is CASQIGTDYGYTF.

This chain uses TRBV19 with TRBJ2-7; D unclear. Germline values: CDR1 LNHDA, CDR2 SQIVND (reference sequence). This CDR3 is 15 amino acids long. The ends were cut back, 3 bases at V and 0 bases at J, with 12 bases in the middle. The CDR3 protein is CASSMGRPSSYEQYF. The CDR3, as DNA: TGTGCCAGTAGTATGGGCAGACCGAGCTCCTACGAGCAGTACTTC.

The V call is TRBV30, the J call TRBJ2-7; TRBD2 matches at 9 bases. This CDR3 spans 13 amino acids. Germline CDR1 reads GTSNPN; CDR2 reads SVGIG (reference sequence). V gave up 5 bases and J gave up 2 bases; unmatched junction bases: 4. CDR3 DNA sequence: TGTGCCTGGTCAGCGGGAGGCCCCTACGAGCAGTACTTC. Its protein is CAWSAGGPYEQYF.

This chain uses TRBV9 with TRBJ1-5, with a weak D call TRBD1 (5 bases). There are 12 residues in the CDR3. Trimming left V 8 bases short and J 4 bases short, with 10 bases between. Germline V CDR1 and CDR2: SGDLS, YYNGEE. CDR3 in amino acids: CARGRINQPQHF. Here the CDR3 DNA reads TGTGCCAGGGGGCGGATTAATCAGCCCCAGCATTTT.

The chain carries TRBV5-1 and TRBJ1-6, with D maybe TRBD1 (6 bases). Deletions cut 0 bases from V and 10 bases from J, with 14 bases between. This CDR3 comprises 15 residues. Germline assignment: CDR1 SGHRS and CDR2 YFSETQ. The DNA of the CDR3 is TGCGCCAGCAGCTTGGAGATGGGGGGGCAGTCACCCCTCCACTTT. This codes for CASSLEMGGQSPLHF. Looking up the rest from reference TRBV5-1 and TRBJ1-6 gives the full variable domain: KAGVTQTPRYLIKTRGQQVTLSCSPISGHRSVSWYQQTPGQGLQFLFEYFSETQRNKGNFPGRFSGRQFSNSRSEMNVSTLELGDSALYLCASSLEMGGQSPLHFGNGTRLTVT.

The chain recombines TRBV5-1 with TRBJ2-2; TRBD2 matches 7 bases. The CDR3 is 17 residues long. J gave up 6 bases and V 0 bases, and 11 bases lay outside the gene matches. Per the germline V gene, CDR1 is SGHRS and CDR2 is YFSETQ. CDR3 amino acids: CASSLVGGSSGSGELFF. The CDR3 nucleotides read TGCGCCAGCAGCTTGGTAGGCGGGAGCTCGGGTTCCGGGGAGCTGTTTTTT. Supplemented by reference TRBV5-1 and TRBJ2-2, the full variable domain reads KAGVTQTPRYLIKTRGQQVTLSCSPISGHRSVSWYQQTPGQGLQFLFEYFSETQRNKGNFPGRFSGRQFSNSRSEMNVSTLELGDSALYLCASSLVGGSSGSGELFFGEGSRLTVL.

The chain links TRBV28 to TRBJ2-5, with 8 bases matching TRBD2. Germline V gene lookup returns CDR1 MDHEN and CDR2 SYDVKM. The CDR3 sequence is 14 residues long. V shed 2 bases and J 5 bases; nucleotides not matched to a gene: 4. CDR3 in amino acids: CASSLSGGGETQYF. The CDR3 nucleotides read TGTGCCAGCAGTTTAAGCGGGGGCGGGGAGACCCAGTACTTC.

The V and J genes are TRBV2 and TRBJ1-2; TRBD1 is a possible D gene (5 bases). The CDR3 length is 14 residues. V was pared by 1 base and J by 2 bases, with 8 bases between. The V gene's germline CDR1 is SNHLY and CDR2 FYNNEI. In DNA, the CDR3 is TGTGCCAGCAGTGAAGATGGGGGGAACTATGGCTACACCTTC. This gives the protein CASSEDGGNYGYTF.